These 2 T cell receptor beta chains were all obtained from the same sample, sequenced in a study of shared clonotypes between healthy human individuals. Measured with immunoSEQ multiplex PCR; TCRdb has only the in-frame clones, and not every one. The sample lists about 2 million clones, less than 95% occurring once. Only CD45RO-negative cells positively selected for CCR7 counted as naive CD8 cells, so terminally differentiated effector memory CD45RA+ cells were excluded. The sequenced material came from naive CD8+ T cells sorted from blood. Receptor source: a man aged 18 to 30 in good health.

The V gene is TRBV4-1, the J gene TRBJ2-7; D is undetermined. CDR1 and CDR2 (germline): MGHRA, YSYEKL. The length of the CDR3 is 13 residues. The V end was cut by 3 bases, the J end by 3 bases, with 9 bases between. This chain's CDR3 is CASSQAIIYEQYF. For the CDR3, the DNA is TGCGCCAGCAGCCAGGCCATTATCTACGAGCAGTACTTC.

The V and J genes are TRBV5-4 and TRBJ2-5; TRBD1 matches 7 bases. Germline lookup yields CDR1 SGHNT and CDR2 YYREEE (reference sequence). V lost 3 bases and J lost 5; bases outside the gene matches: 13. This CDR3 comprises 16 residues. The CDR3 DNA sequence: TGTGCCAGCAGCTCGGGTATGGACAGGACGGGGGAGACCCAGTACTTC. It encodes CASSSGMDRTGETQYF.